The 28 T cell receptor beta chains below were found in one sample sequenced in a study of cytomegalovirus exposure and HLA in healthy donors. The PCR employed 60 Vbeta primers together with 13 Jbeta primers. The data were produced by immunoSEQ multiplex PCR, yet TCRdb's version contains in-frame clones alone and is incomplete. This sample carries around 120,000 clones, about 60% of them seen once, and the ten largest clones take 10%. Material: PBMCs. The receptors were gathered from a man aged 35-49 years in good health and CMV-seropositive.

The V gene is TRBV25-1, the J gene TRBJ1-6, with D possibly matching TRBD1 (5 bases). The CDR3 sequence is 12 residues long. V was shortened by 7 bases and J by 10 bases, with 11 bases between the two germline ends. Germline V gene lookup returns CDR1 MGHDK and CDR2 SYGVNS. CDR3 in DNA: TGTGCCAGCACCGGGGGACTATCACCCCTCCACTTT. Encoded protein: CASTGGLSPLHF.

The V and J genes are TRBV6-1 and TRBJ2-1; 10 nucleotides agree with TRBD1. Germline V gene data show CDR1 as MNHNS and CDR2 as SASEGT. Trimming removed 8 bases from V and 0 bases from J; junction bases left unmatched: 4. The CDR3 has 15 amino acids. CDR3 sequence: CASYWTGGSYNEQFF. The CDR3 region has the DNA TGTGCCAGCTACTGGACAGGGGGCTCCTACAATGAGCAGTTCTTC.

The chain employs TRBV29-1 and TRBJ2-5; TRBD2 agrees at 7 bases. Judging by the DNA end, TRBJ2-7 fits better; the J call may be wrong. CDR1 is SQVTM and CDR2 is ANQGSEA in the germline V gene. The CDR3 length is 12 residues. The CDR3 here is CSVSLADYEQYF. The DNA of the CDR3 is TGCAGCGTTAGCCTAGCGGACTACGAGCAGTACTTC.

This clone has a single count. The chain recombines TRBV28 with TRBJ2-7; tentative D call: TRBD1 (5 bases). V lost 2 bases and J lost 0, with 14 bases in between. Per the germline V gene, CDR1 is MDHEN and CDR2 is SYDVKM. CDR3 length: 16 amino acids. Here the CDR3 reads CASSLDIQGLSYEQYF. As DNA, the CDR3 is TGTGCCAGCAGTTTAGACATTCAGGGCCTCTCCTACGAGCAGTACTTC.

The DNA for the CDR3 is TGTGCCAGCAGCCCACACAGTGGAATGATGGATGGCTACACCTTC. Translating gives CASSPHSGMMDGYTF. The V and J genes are TRBV9 and TRBJ1-2; no firm D call. The CDR3 is made up of 15 amino acids. Trimming shortened V by 4 bases and J by 6 bases, and 19 bases separated the two germline ends. Germline CDR1 is SGDLS and CDR2 is YYNGEE.

This chain connects TRBV6-8 to TRBJ2-5; 10 nucleotides agree with TRBD2. The germline V gene has CDR1 MNHGY and CDR2 SAAAGT. This CDR3 contains 17 residues. The V and J ends lost 3 bases and 4 bases, in that order; junction bases with no gene match: 11. The CDR3 region has the DNA TGTGCCAGCAGTTATCGGTGTGAGCGGGAGGGCCGAGAGACCCAGTACTTC. This gives the protein CASSYRCEREGRETQYF.

The rearrangement uses TRBV6-5 and TRBJ2-5; 9 bases map to TRBD2. The J call may not be correct, given that the DNA end is closer to TRBJ2-7. The CDR3 covers 15 residues. The germline CDR1 and CDR2 sequences are MNHEY and SVGAGI. CDR3 residues: CASSYSRAGGYEQYF. DNA of the CDR3: TGTGCCAGCAGTTACTCGAGAGCGGGGGGCTACGAGCAGTACTTC.

This clone appeared once. This chain joins TRBV7-2 and TRBJ2-5; the D gene is possibly TRBD1 (6 bases). V was clipped by 1 base and J by 5 bases, with 17 bases between them. The germline gives CDR1 SGHTA, CDR2 FQGNSA. This CDR3 region has 16 residues. CDR3 in DNA: TGTGCCAGCAGCTTAGGAACCACAGGGTTTGGCGAGACCCAGTACTTC. Protein sequence: CASSLGTTGFGETQYF.

The rearrangement uses TRBV2 and TRBJ1-1; D ambiguous. V was clipped by 3 bases and J by 1 base, with 6 bases between them. Germline V gene sequence: CDR1 SNHLY, CDR2 FYNNEI. The length of the CDR3 is 13 residues. CDR3 amino acids: CASSDEANTEAFF. The CDR3 DNA sequence: TGTGCCAGCAGTGATGAGGCGAACACTGAAGCTTTCTTT.

The gene calls are TRBV18 and TRBJ1-3, with 7 bases identical to TRBD1. The germline V gene has CDR1 KGHSH and CDR2 LQKENI. This CDR3 is 14 amino acids long. V trimming: 5 bases; J trimming: 2 bases; junction bases outside the gene matches: 3. The chain's CDR3 is CASSTDRAGNTIYF. The CDR3 DNA follows: TGTGCCAGCTCAACCGACAGGGCTGGAAACACCATATATTTT.

The rearrangement links TRBV4-3 to TRBJ2-7, with a tentative D call TRBD2 (5 bases). V gave up 0 bases and J gave up 0 bases, with 9 bases separating them. The CDR3 consists of 15 residues. Germline values: CDR1 LGHNA, CDR2 YSLEER. CDR3 DNA sequence: TGCGCCAGCAGCCAAGACCAACTAGTCTCCTACGAGCAGTACTTC. Amino acid sequence: CASSQDQLVSYEQYF.

The rearrangement uses TRBV7-9 and TRBJ2-4, with D perhaps matching TRBD2 (7 bases). Between the trimmed V and J ends, which lost 3 bases and 1 base, there was a span of 13 bases. This CDR3 is built from 16 residues. Looked up from germline, CDR1 is SEHNR and CDR2 is FQNEAQ (reference sequence). DNA for the CDR3: TGTGCCAGCAGCTTTTGGGGGAGGGGGGCCAAAAACATTCAGTACTTC. The encoded protein is CASSFWGRGAKNIQYF.

Remarks on this clone: A read error may produce the germline difference seen at one junction end. Other nucleotide sequences from this sample produce the same CDR3. The chain uses TRBV10-2 and TRBJ2-2; 7 bases align to TRBD2. Germline values: CDR1 WSHSY, CDR2 SAAADI. This CDR3 has 16 amino acids. The CDR3, as DNA: TGCGCCAGCAGTGTAGGCGGGAGTGCAAACACTGGGGAGCTGTTTTTT. This encodes CASSVGGSANTGELFF.

In this sample, this clone turned up a few times. The chain is built from TRBV10-3 and TRBJ1-1; TRBD1 agrees at 10 bases. The germline V gene encodes CDR1 ENHRY and CDR2 SYGVKD. V dropped 4 bases and J dropped 4; count of bases not matched to a gene: 3. This CDR3 contains 14 residues. As DNA, the CDR3 is TGTGCCATCAGTGCCCGGACAGGGGGCACTGAAGCTTTCTTT. Protein sequence: CAISARTGGTEAFF.

Points on this clone: The junction shows a germline mismatch at one end, possibly a read error. The chain couples TRBV9 to TRBJ2-3; 11 nucleotides align to TRBD2. CDR1 and CDR2 from the germline V gene are SGDLS and YYNGEE. This CDR3 comprises 13 residues. This CDR3 reads CASSVELAGGQIF. DNA of the CDR3: TGTGCCAGCAGCGTAGAGCTAGCGGGAGGCCAAATTTTT.

The gene calls are TRBV10-3 and TRBJ1-2; 10 nucleotides line up with TRBD1. J lost 6 bases, V lost 6 bases, and 7 bases had no gene match. Germline assignment: CDR1 ENHRY and CDR2 SYGVKD. The CDR3 covers 14 residues. In DNA form, the CDR3 reads TGTGCCATCAGGACCGGGACAGGGGATGATGGCTACACCTTC. Its protein product is CAIRTGTGDDGYTF.

The chain recombines TRBV10-3 with TRBJ1-1, with 9 nucleotides matching TRBD1. Germline CDR1 and CDR2: ENHRY and SYGVKD. V was pared by 6 bases and J by 11 bases, with 13 bases of the junction left unmatched. This CDR3 region has 14 residues. The CDR3 loop is CAIRPGQGSVAAFF. The CDR3, as DNA: TGTGCCATCAGGCCGGGACAGGGCTCTGTAGCGGCTTTCTTT.

CDR3 amino acids: CASRGFGLAEAFF. CDR3 nucleotide sequence: TGTGCCAGCAGGGGGTTCGGTTTAGCTGAAGCTTTCTTT. The genes are TRBV19 and TRBJ1-1; 7 bases align to TRBD1. V lost 9 bases to trimming and J lost 6 bases; unmatched junction nucleotides: 10. This CDR3 contains 13 residues. CDR1 and CDR2 from the germline V gene are LNHDA and SQIVND (reference sequence).

V usage is TRBV10-3 and J usage is TRBJ1-6, with unresolved D. Germline CDR1 is ENHRY and CDR2 is SYGVKD. V was clipped by 4 bases and J by 4 bases, with 8 bases between them. This CDR3 is 14 amino acids long. The CDR3 DNA reads TGTGCCATCAGTGTCCAGGAATATAATTCACCCCTCCACTTT. The encoded protein is CAISVQEYNSPLHF.

V gene TRBV5-4 combines with J gene TRBJ1-3; TRBD1 agrees at 7 bases. This CDR3 has 16 amino acids. After removal of 4 bases from V and 0 bases from J, the junction contained 7 bases not matched to a gene. Germline V gene sequence: CDR1 SGHNT, CDR2 YYREEE (reference sequence). CDR3 coding DNA: TGTGCCAGCAGCGAGCGACAGGGCCGCTCTGGAAACACCATATATTTT. Translation gives CASSERQGRSGNTIYF.

The chain carries TRBV6-1 and TRBJ2-7, with TRBD1 as a possible D gene (5 bases). This CDR3 is built from 15 residues. Trimming pared 1 base from V and 3 bases from J, leaving 13 bases between. Looked up from germline, CDR1 is MNHNS and CDR2 is SASEGT. The DNA of the CDR3 is TGTGCCAGCAGTGAAGGGCAGGGAAGCCTCTACGAGCAGTACTTC. Translation gives CASSEGQGSLYEQYF.

The chain couples TRBV11-2 to TRBJ1-1; 11 bases match TRBD1. The CDR3 extends over 18 amino acids. Germline CDR1 and CDR2: SGHAT and FQNNGV. V lost 1 base to trimming and J lost 0 bases; unmatched junction nucleotides: 7. The chain's CDR3 is CASSLGTGGRPMNTEAFF. In DNA, the CDR3 is TGTGCCAGCAGCTTAGGGACAGGGGGCAGACCCATGAACACTGAAGCTTTCTTT.

V gene TRBV2 combines with J gene TRBJ2-3; possible D gene TRBD2, 5 bases. Trimming removed 8 bases from V and 5 bases from J, with 14 bases in between. The CDR3 has 13 residues. CDR1 is SNHLY and CDR2 is FYNNEI in the germline V gene. Written as DNA, the CDR3 is TGTGCCAGCCATACTAGTACGAGAGATACGCAGTATTTT. It specifies CASHTSTRDTQYF. The full variable domain, in which reference TRBV2 and TRBJ2-3 provide the parts outside the CDR3, is EPEVTQTPSHQVTQMGQEVILRCVPISNHLYFYWYRQILGQKVEFLVSFYNNEISEKSEIFDDQFSVERPDGSNFTLKIRSTKLEDSAMYFCASHTSTRDTQYFGPGTRLTVL.

The chain joins TRBV29-1 to TRBJ1-4; no firm D call. The CDR3 length is 15 residues. Germline CDR1 and CDR2: SQVTM and ANQGSEA. The ends were cut back, 4 bases at V and 0 bases at J, with 12 bases in the middle. The CDR3 nucleotides read TGCAGCGTTGCATTCGCCGGAGCAACTAATGAAAAACTGTTTTTT. Protein: CSVAFAGATNEKLFF.

The J gene is TRBJ2-7, the V gene TRBV4-3, with a tentative D call TRBD2 (5 bases). Trimming left V 0 bases short and J 1 base short, with 7 bases between. The CDR3 covers 14 residues. Germline CDR1 is LGHNA and CDR2 is YSLEER. The CDR3 loop reads CASSQERASYEQYF. The CDR3 DNA is TGCGCCAGCAGCCAAGAGAGGGCTTCCTACGAGCAGTACTTC.

The rearrangement joins TRBV6-1 to TRBJ1-6; D possibly corresponds to TRBD1 (5 bases). The CDR3 is 12 amino acids. The germline gives CDR1 MNHNS, CDR2 SASEGT. Trimming stripped 7 bases from V and 8 bases from J, with 9 bases between. The CDR3 sequence: CASTGGDSPLHF. The CDR3 DNA reads TGTGCCAGCACCGGAGGGGATTCACCCCTCCACTTT.

For this clone: Other DNA variants within this sample encode the same CDR3. J is TRBJ1-2 and V is TRBV18, with no clear D. With 3 bases removed from V and 0 bases from J, the gap between germline ends came to 11 bases. CDR3 length: 15 amino acids. Germline lookup yields CDR1 KGHSH and CDR2 LQKENI. The CDR3 loop is CASSPEGVANYGYTF. The CDR3, as DNA: TGTGCCAGCTCACCGGAGGGAGTCGCTAACTATGGCTACACCTTC.

The chain employs TRBV5-1 and TRBJ1-1; the match to TRBD1 covers 7 bases. Trimming took 5 bases from V and 1 from J; bases not matched to a gene: 8. Per the germline V gene, CDR1 is SGHRS and CDR2 is YFSETQ. There are 15 residues in the CDR3. The CDR3 protein is CASSPTGATNTEAFF. The CDR3 DNA sequence: TGCGCCAGCAGTCCTACAGGGGCCACGAACACTGAAGCTTTCTTT.